These 19 T cell receptor beta chains originate from one sample sequenced in a study of blood T cell repertoires in COVID-19. Sequenced by immunoSEQ multiplex PCR; TCRdb stores in-frame clones only, minus some. The sample lists about 300,000 clones, approximately 85% occurring once. The sample was PBMCs or T cells enriched from blood (not recorded which). These receptor sequences come from a man aged 30 to 45 who had recovered from COVID-19.

V usage is TRBV30 and J usage is TRBJ2-1; 10 nucleotides line up with TRBD1. The CDR3 is 13 residues long. The V segment lost 1 base and the J segment 14 bases; nucleotides outside the gene matches: 8. CDR1 is GTSNPN, CDR2 SVGIG, per germline (reference sequence). CDR3 bases: TGTGCCTGGAGTGGCCGGGACAGGGGTACCAAGTTCTTC. Encoded protein: CAWSGRDRGTKFF.

This chain connects TRBV5-4 to TRBJ1-4; tentative D call: TRBD1 (5 bases). Germline CDR1 is SGHNT and CDR2 is YYREEE (reference sequence). The length of the CDR3 is 16 residues. The V end lost 0 bases, the J end lost 10 bases, and 19 bases lay between the germline ends. The CDR3 reads CASSLELGAASRKLFF. The CDR3 DNA reads as TGTGCCAGCAGCTTGGAGCTTGGGGCTGCGTCACGAAAACTGTTTTTT.

The rearrangement links TRBV5-1 to TRBJ2-1; TRBD1 might be the D (5 bases). Trimming stripped 4 bases from V and 0 bases from J, with 14 bases between. The germline V gene has CDR1 SGHRS and CDR2 YFSETQ. The CDR3 has 16 residues. The CDR3 nucleotides read TGCGCCAGCAGCGGGGCCGCGGCGATCTCCTACAATGAGCAGTTCTTC. It translates to CASSGAAAISYNEQFF. The variable domain in full, with the rest retrieved from reference TRBV5-1 and TRBJ2-1, is KAGVTQTPRYLIKTRGQQVTLSCSPISGHRSVSWYQQTPGQGLQFLFEYFSETQRNKGNFPGRFSGRQFSNSRSEMNVSTLELGDSALYLCASSGAAAISYNEQFFGPGTRLTVL.

As for this clone: In the same sample, other DNA sequences code for this CDR3. The chain links TRBV6-5 to TRBJ1-1; D is unclear. V was pared by 6 bases and J by 1 base, with 9 bases between. The CDR3 runs to 13 residues. Per the germline V gene, CDR1 is MNHEY and CDR2 is SVGAGI. As DNA, the CDR3 is TGTGCCAGCAGCCCAGGTGAGAACACTGAAGCTTTCTTT. Translating gives CASSPGENTEAFF.

The gene calls are TRBV19 and TRBJ2-7, with 7 positions matching TRBD1. In germline, CDR1 is LNHDA, CDR2 SQIVND (reference sequence). The ends lost 2 bases at V and 7 bases at J; junction bases unmatched: 2. The CDR3 has 12 amino acids. The CDR3 region is CASSITGVEQYF. CDR3 DNA sequence: TGTGCCAGTAGTATAACAGGGGTAGAGCAGTACTTC.

V and J are TRBV30 and TRBJ1-3; D unresolved. The germline gives CDR1 GTSNPN, CDR2 SVGIG (reference sequence). V lost 3 bases, J lost 4 bases, and 16 bases lay in between. This CDR3 has 15 amino acids. The CDR3 region is CAWSHKTRFGNTIYF. CDR3 DNA sequence: TGTGCCTGGAGCCATAAGACTCGCTTCGGAAACACCATATATTTT.

The rearrangement uses TRBV6-8 and TRBJ2-7, with TRBD1 as a possible D gene (6 bases). Trimming cost V 6 bases and J 5 bases, with 17 bases left between them. Germline V gene data show CDR1 as MNHGY and CDR2 as SAAAGT. The CDR3 extends over 14 amino acids. CDR3 residues: CASRRSTGTHEQYF. CDR3 bases: TGTGCCAGCAGGCGTAGCACAGGGACCCACGAGCAGTACTTC.

This clone has a single count. V usage is TRBV2 and J usage is TRBJ1-2; a possible D gene is TRBD1 (6 bases). The CDR3 sequence is 14 residues long. Looked up from germline, CDR1 is SNHLY and CDR2 is FYNNEI. V dropped 2 bases and J dropped 6 bases, with 13 bases sitting between them. The chain's CDR3 is CASSEIGAGDGYTF. The CDR3 nucleotides read TGTGCCAGCAGTGAAATAGGTGCAGGGGATGGCTACACCTTC.

The genes are TRBV7-8 and TRBJ2-3; a weak D match, TRBD2 (6 bases). The CDR3 spans 12 residues. Trimming took off 8 bases at V and 5 bases at J, with 11 bases between the two ends. Germline V gene sequence: CDR1 SGHVS, CDR2 FQNEAQ. The CDR3 region has the DNA TGTGCCAGCCTAGGAGGGTTAGATACGCAGTATTTT. It encodes CASLGGLDTQYF.

The J gene is TRBJ1-3, the V gene TRBV6-5; D is ambiguous. This CDR3 spans 14 amino acids. Trimming removed 7 bases at V and 10 bases at J, with 20 bases between. Germline CDR1 and CDR2: MNHEY and SVGAGI. The CDR3 DNA reads as TGTGCCAGCACCACGGCCCAACAGTCCAGAACCATATATTTT. Amino acid sequence: CASTTAQQSRTIYF.

This sequence joins TRBV18 and TRBJ2-1, with 10 bases lining up with TRBD1. The CDR3 runs 16 residues. CDR1 is KGHSH and CDR2 is LQKENI in the germline V gene. After removal of 5 bases from V and 7 bases from J, the junction contained 11 bases not matched to a gene. CDR3 sequence (DNA): TGTGCCAGCTCAGGGACCGGGACAGGGGTGTATAATGAGCAGTTCTTC. Its protein is CASSGTGTGVYNEQFF.

This clone has a single count. The chain is built from TRBV9 and TRBJ1-3; TRBD1 matches at 7 bases. This CDR3 comprises 15 residues. The germline V gene encodes CDR1 SGDLS and CDR2 YYNGEE. The ends lost 2 bases at V and 2 bases at J; junction bases unmatched: 4. CDR3 region: CASSVGQGAGNTIYF. In DNA form, the CDR3 reads TGTGCCAGCAGCGTCGGCCAGGGGGCTGGAAACACCATATATTTT. The full variable domain, in which reference TRBV9 and TRBJ1-3 provide the parts outside the CDR3, is DSGVTQTPKHLITATGQRVTLRCSPRSGDLSVYWYQQSLDQGLQFLIQYYNGEERAKGNILERFSAQQFPDLHSELNLSSLELGDSALYFCASSVGQGAGNTIYFGEGSWLTVV.

This chain joins TRBV3-1 (or the pseudogene TRBV3-2) and TRBJ2-6; D perhaps matches TRBD2 (5 bases). Germline CDR1 LGHDT, CDR2 YNNKEL (reference sequence). This CDR3 contains 17 residues. V lost 4 bases, J lost 2 bases, and 15 bases lay in between. Written as DNA, the CDR3 is TGTGCCAGCAGCCTGTCTGGGCGGGTAGCTGGGGCCAACGTCCTGACTTTC. Protein: CASSLSGRVAGANVLTF.

The chain combines TRBV27 with TRBJ2-3, with TRBD2 matching 10 bases. From germline, CDR1 is MNHEY and CDR2 SMNVEV (reference sequence). J was trimmed by 4 bases and V by 5 bases; bases with no gene match: 12. This CDR3 spans 17 amino acids. CDR3 sequence reads: CASSPWTSGLVPDTQYF. The CDR3 coding sequence is TGTGCCAGCAGTCCCTGGACTAGCGGTTTAGTCCCAGATACGCAGTATTTT.

J is TRBJ1-2 and V is TRBV19, with D possibly TRBD1 on 5 matching bases. Per germline, CDR1 LNHDA and CDR2 SQIVND (reference sequence). The CDR3 consists of 13 residues. Deletions cut 2 bases from V and 4 bases from J, with 8 bases between. CDR3 protein: CASSILGAYGYTF. Here the CDR3 DNA reads TGTGCCAGTAGTATACTAGGGGCCTATGGCTACACCTTC.

V gene TRBV19 combines with J gene TRBJ1-2; 7 positions agree with TRBD1. Germline V lookup: CDR1 LNHDA, CDR2 SQIVND (reference sequence). The CDR3 sequence is 13 residues long. V gave up 5 bases and J gave up 5 bases; unmatched junction bases: 5. The CDR3 here is CASSARQGYGYTF. The CDR3 DNA reads as TGTGCCAGTAGTGCCAGACAGGGATATGGCTACACCTTC.

This chain connects TRBV19 to TRBJ2-7, with D maybe TRBD2 (6 bases). V dropped 3 bases and J dropped 3 bases, with 12 bases sitting between them. CDR1 LNHDA and CDR2 SQIVND come from the germline V gene (reference sequence). This CDR3 comprises 14 residues. The CDR3 coding sequence is TGTGCCAGTAGTATGGGGGGAAACCTCTACGAGCAGTACTTC. It translates to CASSMGGNLYEQYF.

The CDR3 DNA follows: TGTGCCAGCAGCCCCGGGACTAGCGTTACGGGTGAGCAGTACTTC. It codes for CASSPGTSVTGEQYF. The rearrangement joins TRBV13 to TRBJ2-7; 10 nucleotides match TRBD2. This CDR3 is built from 15 residues. Trimming removed 5 bases from V and 7 bases from J; junction bases left unmatched: 11. The germline CDR1 and CDR2 sequences are PRHDT and FYEKMQ (reference sequence).

The V gene is TRBV3-1 (or the pseudogene TRBV3-2), the J gene TRBJ2-1, with unresolved D. Germline V gene data show CDR1 as LGHDT and CDR2 as YNNKEL (reference sequence). This CDR3 comprises 16 residues. Trimming pared 1 base from V and 7 bases from J, leaving 17 bases between. The CDR3 DNA reads TGTGCCAGCAGCCAAGCTAGGCCTCCGCTGTCGAATGAGCAGTTCTTC. Amino acid sequence: CASSQARPPLSNEQFF.